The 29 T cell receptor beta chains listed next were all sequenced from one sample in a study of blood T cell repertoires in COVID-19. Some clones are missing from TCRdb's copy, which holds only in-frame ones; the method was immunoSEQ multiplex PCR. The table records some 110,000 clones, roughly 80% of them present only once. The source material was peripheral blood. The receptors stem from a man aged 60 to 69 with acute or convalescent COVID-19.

In DNA form, the CDR3 reads TGTGCCAGCAGCCACTCTGCCGAGAGTGAAGCTTTCTTT. It is translated as CASSHSAESEAFF. The chain carries TRBV3-1 (or the pseudogene TRBV3-2) and TRBJ1-1, with unresolved D. Trimming took 3 bases from V and 7 from J, leaving 12 bases between them. Germline lookup yields CDR1 LGHDT and CDR2 YNNKEL (reference sequence). This CDR3 spans 13 amino acids.

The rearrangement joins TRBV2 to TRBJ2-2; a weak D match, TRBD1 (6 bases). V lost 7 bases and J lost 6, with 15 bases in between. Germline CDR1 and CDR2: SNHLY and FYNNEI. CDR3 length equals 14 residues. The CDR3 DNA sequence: TGTGCCAGCAATAATAACAGGGTCTCCGGGGAGCTGTTTTTT. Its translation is CASNNNRVSGELFF. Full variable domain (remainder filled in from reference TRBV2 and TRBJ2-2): EPEVTQTPSHQVTQMGQEVILRCVPISNHLYFYWYRQILGQKVEFLVSFYNNEISEKSEIFDDQFSVERPDGSNFTLKIRSTKLEDSAMYFCASNNNRVSGELFFGEGSRLTVL.

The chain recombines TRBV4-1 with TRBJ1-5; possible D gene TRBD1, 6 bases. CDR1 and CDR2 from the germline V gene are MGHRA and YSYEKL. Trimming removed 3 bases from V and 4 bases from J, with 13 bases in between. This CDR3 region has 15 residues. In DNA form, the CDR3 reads TGCGCCAGCAGCCAGTACAGGGATTCGAATCAGCCCCAGCATTTT. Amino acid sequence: CASSQYRDSNQPQHF.

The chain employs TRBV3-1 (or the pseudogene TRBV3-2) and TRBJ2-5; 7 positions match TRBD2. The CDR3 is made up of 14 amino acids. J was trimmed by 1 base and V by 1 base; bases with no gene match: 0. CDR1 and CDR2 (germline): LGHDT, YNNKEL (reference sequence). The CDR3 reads CASSQAGGQETQYF. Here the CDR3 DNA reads TGTGCCAGCAGCCAAGCGGGAGGCCAAGAGACCCAGTACTTC.

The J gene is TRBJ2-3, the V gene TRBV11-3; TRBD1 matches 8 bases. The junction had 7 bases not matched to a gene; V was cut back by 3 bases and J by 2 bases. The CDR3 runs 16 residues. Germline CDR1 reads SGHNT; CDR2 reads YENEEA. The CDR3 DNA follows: TGTGCCAGCAGCTTGGGACAGGACGGGAACACAGATACGCAGTATTTT. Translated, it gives CASSLGQDGNTDTQYF.

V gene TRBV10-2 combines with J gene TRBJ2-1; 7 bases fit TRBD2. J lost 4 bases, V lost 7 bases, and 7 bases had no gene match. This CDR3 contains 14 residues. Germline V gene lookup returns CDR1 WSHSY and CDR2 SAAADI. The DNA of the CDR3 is TGCGCCAGCATCGGCGGGAGCAGTTACAATGAGCAGTTCTTC. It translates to CASIGGSSYNEQFF.

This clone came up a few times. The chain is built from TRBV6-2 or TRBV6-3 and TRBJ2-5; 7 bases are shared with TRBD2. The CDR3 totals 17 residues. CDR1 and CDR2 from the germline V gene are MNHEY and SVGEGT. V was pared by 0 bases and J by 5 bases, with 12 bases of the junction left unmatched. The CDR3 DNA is TGTGCCAGCAGTTACTCGAATGGGAGGGCCGTTAAGGAGACCCAGTACTTC. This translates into CASSYSNGRAVKETQYF.

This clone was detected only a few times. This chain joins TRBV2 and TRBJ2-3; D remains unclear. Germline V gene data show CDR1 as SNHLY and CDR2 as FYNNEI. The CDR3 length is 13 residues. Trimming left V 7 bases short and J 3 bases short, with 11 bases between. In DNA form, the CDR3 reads TGTGCCAGCAAGGTAGCACGGACAGATACGCAGTATTTT. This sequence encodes CASKVARTDTQYF.

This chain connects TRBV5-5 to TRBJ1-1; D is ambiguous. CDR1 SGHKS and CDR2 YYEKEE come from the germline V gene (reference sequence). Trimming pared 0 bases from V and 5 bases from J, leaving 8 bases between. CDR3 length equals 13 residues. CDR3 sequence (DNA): TGTGCCAGCAGCTTGGGCGGGGTGACTGAAGCTTTCTTT. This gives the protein CASSLGGVTEAFF.

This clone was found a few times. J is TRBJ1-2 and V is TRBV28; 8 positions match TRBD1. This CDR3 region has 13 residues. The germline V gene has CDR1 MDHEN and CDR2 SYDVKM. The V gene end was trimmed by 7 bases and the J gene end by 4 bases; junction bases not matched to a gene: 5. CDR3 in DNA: TGTGCCAGCACAAATCAGGGGGCCTATGGCTACACCTTC. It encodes CASTNQGAYGYTF.

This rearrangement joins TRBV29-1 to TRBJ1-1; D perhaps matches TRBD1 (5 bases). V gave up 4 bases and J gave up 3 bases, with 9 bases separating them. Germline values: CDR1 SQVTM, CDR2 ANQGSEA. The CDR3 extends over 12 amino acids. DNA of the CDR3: TGCAGCGTTGTAGGGGATCACACTGAAGCTTTCTTT. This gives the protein CSVVGDHTEAFF.

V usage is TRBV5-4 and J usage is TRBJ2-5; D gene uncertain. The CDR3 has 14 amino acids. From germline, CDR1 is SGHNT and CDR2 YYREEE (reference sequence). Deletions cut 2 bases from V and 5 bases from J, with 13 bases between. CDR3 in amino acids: CASSLFAAGETQYF. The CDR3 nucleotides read TGTGCCAGCAGCTTATTTGCGGCCGGGGAGACCCAGTACTTC. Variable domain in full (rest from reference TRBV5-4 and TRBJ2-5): ETGVTQSPTHLIKTRGQQVTLRCSSQSGHNTVSWYQQALGQGPQFIFQYYREEENGRGNFPPRFSGLQFPNYSSELNVNALELDDSALYLCASSLFAAGETQYFGPGTRLLVL.

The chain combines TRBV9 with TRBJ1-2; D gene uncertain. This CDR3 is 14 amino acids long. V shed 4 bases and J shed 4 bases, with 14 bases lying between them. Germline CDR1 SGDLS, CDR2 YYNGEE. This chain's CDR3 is CASSPRGDAYGYTF. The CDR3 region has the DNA TGTGCCAGCAGCCCCAGAGGCGACGCCTATGGCTACACCTTC.

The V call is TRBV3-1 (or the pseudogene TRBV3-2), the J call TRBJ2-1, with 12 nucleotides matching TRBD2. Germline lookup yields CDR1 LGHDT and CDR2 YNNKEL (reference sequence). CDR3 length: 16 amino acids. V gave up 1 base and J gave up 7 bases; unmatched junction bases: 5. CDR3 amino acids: CASSQVGTSGPNEQFF. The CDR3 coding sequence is TGTGCCAGCAGCCAAGTGGGGACTAGCGGGCCTAATGAGCAGTTCTTC.

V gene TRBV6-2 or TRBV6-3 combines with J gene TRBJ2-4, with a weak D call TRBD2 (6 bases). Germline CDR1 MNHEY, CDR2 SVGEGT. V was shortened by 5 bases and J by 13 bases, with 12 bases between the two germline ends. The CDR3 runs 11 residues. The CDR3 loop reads CASSDGSIQYF. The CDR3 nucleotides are TGTGCCAGCAGTGACGGGAGTATCCAGTACTTC.

CDR3 amino acids: CASSPDILNTEAFF. The CDR3 nucleotides read TGTGCCAGCAGCCCTGACATCTTGAACACTGAAGCTTTCTTT. The chain uses TRBV5-6 and TRBJ1-1, with D unresolved. The length of the CDR3 is 14 residues. Germline V CDR1 and CDR2: SGHDT, YYEEEE. V lost 4 bases and J 0 bases, leaving 10 bases between the germline ends.

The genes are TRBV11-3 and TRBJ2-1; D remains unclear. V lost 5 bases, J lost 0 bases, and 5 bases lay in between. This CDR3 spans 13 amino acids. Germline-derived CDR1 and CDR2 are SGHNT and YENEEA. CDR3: CASSGSSYNEQFF. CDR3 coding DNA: TGTGCCAGCAGCGGCAGCTCCTACAATGAGCAGTTCTTC.

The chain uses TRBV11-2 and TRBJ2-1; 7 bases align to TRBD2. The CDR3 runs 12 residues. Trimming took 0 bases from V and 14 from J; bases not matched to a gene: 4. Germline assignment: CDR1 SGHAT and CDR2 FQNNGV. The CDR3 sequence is CASSLDLREEFF. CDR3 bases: TGTGCCAGCAGCTTAGATCTCCGGGAGGAGTTCTTC.

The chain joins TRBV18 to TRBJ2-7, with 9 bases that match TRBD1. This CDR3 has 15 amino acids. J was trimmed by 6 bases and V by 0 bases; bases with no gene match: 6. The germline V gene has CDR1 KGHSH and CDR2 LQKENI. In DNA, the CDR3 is TGTGCCAGCTCACCACCGGGACAGGGCCGTTTCGAGCAGTACTTC. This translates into CASSPPGQGRFEQYF.

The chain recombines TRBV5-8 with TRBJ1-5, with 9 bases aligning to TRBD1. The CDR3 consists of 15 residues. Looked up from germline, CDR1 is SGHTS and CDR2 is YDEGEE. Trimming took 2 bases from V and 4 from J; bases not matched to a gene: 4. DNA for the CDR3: TGTGCCAGCAGCTTCTCCGGGACAGGGAATCAGCCCCAGCATTTT. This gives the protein CASSFSGTGNQPQHF.

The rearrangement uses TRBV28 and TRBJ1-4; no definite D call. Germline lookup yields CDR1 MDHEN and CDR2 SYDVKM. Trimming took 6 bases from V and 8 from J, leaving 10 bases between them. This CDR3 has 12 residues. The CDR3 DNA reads TGTGCCAGCAGCCCAATCGAGGAAAAACTGTTTTTT. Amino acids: CASSPIEEKLFF.

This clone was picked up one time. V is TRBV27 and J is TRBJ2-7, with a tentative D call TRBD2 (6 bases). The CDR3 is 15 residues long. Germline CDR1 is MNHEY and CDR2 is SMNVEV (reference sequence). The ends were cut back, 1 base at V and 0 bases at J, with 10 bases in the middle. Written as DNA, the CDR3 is TGTGCCAGCAGTTTATTGGGACTGAACTCCTACGAGCAGTACTTC. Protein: CASSLLGLNSYEQYF.

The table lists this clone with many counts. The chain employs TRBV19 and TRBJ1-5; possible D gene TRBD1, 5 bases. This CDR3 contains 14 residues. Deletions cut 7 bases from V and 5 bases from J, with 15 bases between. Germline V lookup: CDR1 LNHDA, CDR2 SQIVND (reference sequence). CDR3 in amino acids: CASTTQEGYQPQHF. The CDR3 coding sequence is TGTGCCAGTACCACCCAGGAGGGGTATCAGCCCCAGCATTTT.

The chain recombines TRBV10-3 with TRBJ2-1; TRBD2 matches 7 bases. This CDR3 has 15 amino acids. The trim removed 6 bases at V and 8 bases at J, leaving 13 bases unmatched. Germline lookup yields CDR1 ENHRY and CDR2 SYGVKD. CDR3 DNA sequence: TGTGCCATCAGGAGGACTAGTGGGGATGGGGATGAGCAGTTCTTC. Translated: CAIRRTSGDGDEQFF.

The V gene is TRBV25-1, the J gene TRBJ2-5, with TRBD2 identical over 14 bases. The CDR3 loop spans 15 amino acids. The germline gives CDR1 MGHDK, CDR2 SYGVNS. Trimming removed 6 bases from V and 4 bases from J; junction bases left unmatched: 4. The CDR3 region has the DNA TGTGCCAGCAGCGGACTAGCGGGAGGCGGAGAGACCCAGTACTTC. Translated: CASSGLAGGGETQYF.

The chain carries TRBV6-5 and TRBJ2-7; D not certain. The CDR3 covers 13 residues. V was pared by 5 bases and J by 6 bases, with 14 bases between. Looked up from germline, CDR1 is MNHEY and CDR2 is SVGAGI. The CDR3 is CASSPSLQSEQYV. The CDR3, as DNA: TGTGCCAGCAGTCCAAGTCTACAGAGCGAGCAGTACGTC.

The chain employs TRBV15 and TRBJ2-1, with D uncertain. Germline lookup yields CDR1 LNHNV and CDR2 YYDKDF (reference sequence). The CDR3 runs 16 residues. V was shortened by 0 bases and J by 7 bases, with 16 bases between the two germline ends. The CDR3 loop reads CATSRDKSGLRNEQFF. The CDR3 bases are TGTGCCACCAGCAGAGATAAGTCAGGCCTAAGGAATGAGCAGTTCTTC.

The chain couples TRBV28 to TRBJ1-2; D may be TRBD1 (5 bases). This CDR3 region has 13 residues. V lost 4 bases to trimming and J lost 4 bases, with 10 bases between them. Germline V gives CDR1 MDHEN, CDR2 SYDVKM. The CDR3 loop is CASSSGRVYGYTF. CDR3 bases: TGTGCCAGCAGTTCCGGCAGGGTCTATGGCTACACCTTC.

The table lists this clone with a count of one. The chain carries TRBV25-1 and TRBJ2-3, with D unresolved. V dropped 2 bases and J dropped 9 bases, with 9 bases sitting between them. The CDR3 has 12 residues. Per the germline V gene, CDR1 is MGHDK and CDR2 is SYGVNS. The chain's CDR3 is CASSEAPGTQYF. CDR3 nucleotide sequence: TGTGCCAGCAGTGAAGCCCCAGGAACGCAGTATTTT. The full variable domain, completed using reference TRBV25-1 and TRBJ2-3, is EADIYQTPRYLVIGTGKKITLECSQTMGHDKMYWYQQDPGMELHLIHYSYGVNSTEKGDLSSESTVSRIRTEHFPLTLESARPSHTSQYLCASSEAPGTQYFGPGTRLTVL.